Each of the 32 T cell receptor beta chains below was sequenced from the same sample in a study of shared clonotypes between healthy human individuals. The method was immunoSEQ multiplex PCR; TCRdb's version includes in-frame clones alone and lacks a portion of them. Among millions of clones, approximately 92% were seen once, and the ten largest hold roughly 0.13%. The sample taken for sequencing was naive CD4+ T cells sorted from blood. Specified subset: CD45RA+ positively selected. These receptors were collected from a man younger than 35 in good health.

V is TRBV19 and J is TRBJ2-6; the D gene is possibly TRBD1 (5 bases). V gave up 8 bases and J gave up 0 bases, with 11 bases separating them. Germline V gene sequence: CDR1 LNHDA, CDR2 SQIVND (reference sequence). The CDR3 totals 15 residues. The CDR3: CASSRDLSGANVLTF. Here the CDR3 DNA reads TGTGCCAGTTCCAGGGATCTCTCTGGGGCCAACGTCCTGACTTTC.

The chain uses TRBV7-9 and TRBJ2-5; no definite D call. Between the trimmed V and J ends, which lost 6 bases and 2 bases, there was a span of 16 bases. Germline V lookup: CDR1 SEHNR, CDR2 FQNEAQ (reference sequence). CDR3 size: 15 residues. As DNA, the CDR3 is TGTGCCAGCAGTTCTGAGGTGGGGTGGCAAGAGACCCAGTACTTC. It yields the protein CASSSEVGWQETQYF. Filled out from reference TRBV7-9 and TRBJ2-5, the complete variable domain reads DTGVSQNPRHKITKRGQNVTFRCDPISEHNRLYWYRQTLGQGPEFLTYFQNEAQLEKSRLLSDRFSAERPKGSFSTLEIQRTEQGDSAMYLCASSSEVGWQETQYFGPGTRLLVL.

V and J are TRBV18 and TRBJ1-3; 12 bases are shared with TRBD1. Germline CDR1 reads KGHSH; CDR2 reads LQKENI. The CDR3 loop spans 15 amino acids. Losses at the gene ends were 6 bases for V and 0 bases for J; bases not matched to a gene: 0. This chain's CDR3 is CASSGQGASGNTIYF. DNA of the CDR3: TGTGCCAGCTCGGGACAGGGGGCCTCTGGAAACACCATATATTTT.

The chain is built from TRBV25-1 and TRBJ1-2, with 8 nucleotides matching TRBD1. Germline V CDR1 and CDR2: MGHDK, SYGVNS. V dropped 2 bases and J dropped 6; count of bases not matched to a gene: 5. The CDR3 loop spans 14 amino acids. The CDR3 sequence is CASSEMVQGDGYTF. DNA of the CDR3: TGTGCCAGCAGTGAAATGGTACAGGGGGATGGCTACACCTTC.

This chain connects TRBV6-5 to TRBJ2-2; D perhaps matches TRBD2 (6 bases). Germline values: CDR1 MNHEY, CDR2 SVGAGI. The CDR3 has 15 residues. The V and J ends lost 6 bases and 6 bases respectively, with 17 bases between them. The CDR3 loop reads CASRPTGTSSGELFF. CDR3 coding DNA: TGTGCCAGCAGACCGACCGGGACTTCATCCGGGGAGCTGTTTTTT.

This chain uses TRBV5-1 with TRBJ2-3; no clear D gene. V was trimmed by 0 bases and J by 4 bases, leaving 9 bases between them. The CDR3 has 14 residues. CDR1 SGHRS and CDR2 YFSETQ come from the germline V gene. CDR3 in DNA: TGCGCCAGCAGCTTGGAGGCAGAAGCAGATACGCAGTATTTT. Its protein is CASSLEAEADTQYF.

This rearrangement joins TRBV28 to TRBJ2-1, with D tentatively TRBD2 (6 bases). This CDR3 contains 17 residues. The V and J ends lost 1 base and 6 bases respectively, with 19 bases between them. Germline V CDR1 and CDR2: MDHEN, SYDVKM. CDR3 residues: CASSLSPGAGTPNEQFF. The CDR3 nucleotides are TGTGCCAGCAGTTTATCCCCTGGGGCGGGGACCCCCAATGAGCAGTTCTTC.

The chain is built from TRBV19 and TRBJ1-1, with TRBD1 as a possible D gene (5 bases). V was shortened by 6 bases and J by 5 bases, with 13 bases between the two germline ends. Germline V gene data show CDR1 as LNHDA and CDR2 as SQIVND (reference sequence). The CDR3 runs to 13 residues. The CDR3 loop is CASSPGLRTEAFF. For the CDR3, the DNA is TGTGCCAGTAGCCCAGGGTTAAGGACTGAAGCTTTCTTT.

This chain uses TRBV29-1 with TRBJ1-1, with TRBD1 as a possible D gene (6 bases). CDR1 is SQVTM, CDR2 ANQGSEA, per germline. The CDR3 has 14 amino acids. The V end lost 5 bases, the J end lost 8 bases, and 21 bases lay between the germline ends. CDR3 in DNA: TGCAGCGTTCTTATATTGGATCGGGGGCGGGAAGCTTTCTTT. Protein product: CSVLILDRGREAFF.

The chain joins TRBV5-1 to TRBJ1-6; 7 nucleotides agree with TRBD1. Germline CDR1 and CDR2: SGHRS and YFSETQ. The CDR3 extends over 19 amino acids. V was clipped by 0 bases and J by 9 bases; unmatched bases: 18. CDR3 sequence reads: CASSLEWDSLGYVRSPLHF. In DNA form, the CDR3 reads TGCGCCAGCAGCTTGGAGTGGGACAGTCTGGGTTATGTGCGTTCACCCCTCCACTTT.

This clone occurred once. This chain uses TRBV6-5 with TRBJ1-2, with 8 bases matching TRBD1. Trimming removed 8 bases from V and 0 bases from J; junction bases left unmatched: 5. Germline CDR1 MNHEY, CDR2 SVGAGI. The CDR3 extends over 14 amino acids. The CDR3 here is CASFGDRPNYGYTF. Written as DNA, the CDR3 is TGTGCCAGCTTTGGGGACAGGCCTAACTATGGCTACACCTTC.

Concerning this clone: The sample contains more than one DNA sequence encoding this CDR3. V is TRBV10-3 and J is TRBJ2-6; tentatively, D is TRBD2 (6 bases). The CDR3 covers 15 residues. Looked up from germline, CDR1 is ENHRY and CDR2 is SYGVKD. V gave up 6 bases and J gave up 1 base, with 10 bases separating them. The CDR3 coding sequence is TGTGCCATCAGCGGGACTGTTTCTGGGGCCAACGTCCTGACTTTC. It codes for CAISGTVSGANVLTF.

The chain uses TRBV15 and TRBJ1-2; D is uncertain. This CDR3 has 13 residues. Per the germline V gene, CDR1 is LNHNV and CDR2 is YYDKDF (reference sequence). V was shortened by 3 bases and J by 8 bases, with 13 bases between the two germline ends. CDR3 in DNA: TGTGCCACCAGCAGGGGGTATGTGGAAGGCTACACCTTC. Translation: CATSRGYVEGYTF.

This clone was recorded once. Other DNA sequences of this sample code for an identical CDR3. The chain recombines TRBV5-1 with TRBJ2-7; TRBD1 aligns across 9 bases. The CDR3 totals 15 residues. Looked up from germline, CDR1 is SGHRS and CDR2 is YFSETQ. The V and J ends lost 0 bases and 1 base, in that order; junction bases with no gene match: 2. Here the CDR3 reads CASSLGTGVSYEQYF. The CDR3 bases are TGCGCCAGCAGCTTGGGGACAGGGGTGTCCTACGAGCAGTACTTC.

In this sample, this clone turned up once. The chain joins TRBV19 to TRBJ1-3; D ambiguous. V was trimmed by 7 bases and J by 2 bases, leaving 6 bases between them. Per the germline V gene, CDR1 is LNHDA and CDR2 is SQIVND (reference sequence). The CDR3 consists of 12 residues. The DNA of the CDR3 is TGTGCCAGTATAGGACCTGGAAACACCATATATTTT. Protein sequence: CASIGPGNTIYF.

This clone was picked up a small number of times. This chain uses TRBV9 with TRBJ1-3; the D gene is possibly TRBD1 (5 bases). V lost 5 bases to trimming and J lost 2 bases, with 14 bases between them. Germline loops: CDR1 SGDLS, CDR2 YYNGEE. The CDR3 contains 15 residues. The chain's CDR3 is CASSALGAAGNTIYF. CDR3 sequence (DNA): TGTGCCAGCAGTGCTTTAGGGGCCGCTGGAAACACCATATATTTT. The full variable domain, its missing parts supplied by reference TRBV9 and TRBJ1-3, is DSGVTQTPKHLITATGQRVTLRCSPRSGDLSVYWYQQSLDQGLQFLIQYYNGEERAKGNILERFSAQQFPDLHSELNLSSLELGDSALYFCASSALGAAGNTIYFGEGSWLTVV.

This clone has a single count. The J gene is TRBJ2-7, the V gene TRBV9; D remains unclear. CDR1 is SGDLS, CDR2 YYNGEE, per germline. V lost 0 bases and J lost 4, with 11 bases in between. The CDR3 covers 14 residues. In DNA, the CDR3 is TGTGCCAGCAGCGTAGATGGGATGTCGTACGAGCAGTACTTC. Translated: CASSVDGMSYEQYF.

The V and J genes are TRBV5-1 and TRBJ1-6, with TRBD1 matching 8 bases. The V gene's germline CDR1 is SGHRS and CDR2 YFSETQ. The CDR3 contains 15 residues. After removal of 1 base from V and 9 bases from J, the junction contained 6 bases not matched to a gene. The CDR3 DNA reads TGCGCCAGCAGCTTGCAGGGGGCAGAGAGTTCACCCCTCCACTTT. Amino acids: CASSLQGAESSPLHF.

This clone has only one observation. The chain joins TRBV2 to TRBJ2-2; D is unclear. The CDR3 spans 13 residues. Between the trimmed V and J ends, which lost 0 bases and 9 bases, there was a span of 8 bases. Germline V gives CDR1 SNHLY, CDR2 FYNNEI. The CDR3 nucleotides read TGTGCCAGCAGTGAAGCGACGGTTTGGGAGCTGTTTTTT. Translated, it gives CASSEATVWELFF.

The V gene is TRBV12-5, the J gene TRBJ2-7; 10 bases are a match to TRBD1. V trimming: 6 bases; J trimming: 6 bases; junction bases outside the gene matches: 8. CDR1 and CDR2 from the germline V gene are LGHNT and FRNRAP. CDR3 length: 14 amino acids. In nucleotides, the CDR3 is TGTGCTAGTGGAACCGGGACAGGGGTAACCGAGCAGTACTTC. Its translation is CASGTGTGVTEQYF.

The chain recombines TRBV6-5 with TRBJ1-2; D not resolved. The CDR3 has 14 amino acids. The germline gives CDR1 MNHEY, CDR2 SVGAGI. Trimming cost V 2 bases and J 3 bases, with 10 bases left between them. CDR3: CASSYARGHYGYTF. CDR3 bases: TGTGCCAGCAGTTACGCGCGGGGTCACTATGGCTACACCTTC.

This rearrangement joins TRBV19 to TRBJ1-6; the match to TRBD1 covers 9 bases. The CDR3 extends over 15 amino acids. Germline V lookup: CDR1 LNHDA, CDR2 SQIVND (reference sequence). Germline trimming cut 7 bases from V and 5 bases from J; bases unmatched to any gene: 6. The CDR3 sequence: CASNPGQGNNSPLHF. The CDR3 DNA reads TGTGCCAGTAACCCGGGACAGGGAAATAATTCACCCCTCCACTTT.

The genes are TRBV6-1 and TRBJ2-7; TRBD1 aligns across 9 bases. V lost 0 bases, J lost 2 bases, and 8 bases stayed unmatched. The length of the CDR3 is 17 residues. Germline loops: CDR1 MNHNS, CDR2 SASEGT. The CDR3 protein is CASSEAVSRQGAYEQYF. The CDR3 bases are TGTGCCAGCAGTGAAGCAGTATCTAGACAGGGGGCCTACGAGCAGTACTTC.

In DNA form, the CDR3 reads TGCGCCAGCAGCACGGACAGGGAATATGCTGAAGCTTTCTTT. Protein product: CASSTDREYAEAFF. The chain employs TRBV5-1 and TRBJ1-1; TRBD1 agrees at 8 bases. There are 14 residues in the CDR3. Germline V CDR1 and CDR2: SGHRS, YFSETQ. With 4 bases clipped from V and 6 bases from J, the junction kept 8 bases outside the gene matches.

V is TRBV7-2 and J is TRBJ2-3; perhaps TRBD1 as D (5 bases). This CDR3 has 14 amino acids. The germline CDR1 and CDR2 sequences are SGHTA and FQGNSA. The ends were cut back, 2 bases at V and 3 bases at J, with 9 bases in the middle. CDR3 sequence: CASSLQGWTDTQYF. The CDR3 region has the DNA TGTGCCAGCAGCTTACAGGGATGGACAGATACGCAGTATTTT.

The CDR3: CASSHIGTGDHQPQHF. The CDR3 DNA follows: TGCGCCAGCAGCCATATTGGGACAGGGGACCATCAGCCCCAGCATTTT. The chain employs TRBV4-1 and TRBJ1-5, with 10 nucleotides matching TRBD1. Germline CDR1 reads MGHRA; CDR2 reads YSYEKL. V lost 3 bases, J lost 5 bases, and 7 bases stayed unmatched. The CDR3 runs to 16 residues.

The rearrangement uses TRBV28 and TRBJ2-7, with 10 bases matching TRBD1. With V trimmed by 4 bases and J by 5 bases, 8 bases remained unmatched. There are 15 residues in the CDR3. The germline CDR1 and CDR2 sequences are MDHEN and SYDVKM. CDR3 residues: CASSSPGTGDDEQYF. The CDR3 nucleotides read TGTGCCAGCAGTTCTCCAGGGACAGGGGATGACGAGCAGTACTTC. Full variable domain (missing parts from reference TRBV28 and TRBJ2-7): DVKVTQSSRYLVKRTGEKVFLECVQDMDHENMFWYRQDPGLGLRLIYFSYDVKMKEKGDIPEGYSVSREKKERFSLILESASTNQTSMYLCASSSPGTGDDEQYFGPGTRLTVT.

V and J are TRBV5-1 and TRBJ2-3; TRBD1 aligns across 12 bases. Germline-derived CDR1 and CDR2 are SGHRS and YFSETQ. CDR3 length: 16 residues. Unmatched junction bases numbered 5, after V lost 4 bases and J lost 2 bases. CDR3 protein: CASSRPGQGATDTQYF. CDR3 bases: TGCGCCAGCAGCCGGCCGGGACAGGGGGCCACAGATACGCAGTATTTT. Full variable domain (remainder filled in from reference TRBV5-1 and TRBJ2-3): KAGVTQTPRYLIKTRGQQVTLSCSPISGHRSVSWYQQTPGQGLQFLFEYFSETQRNKGNFPGRFSGRQFSNSRSEMNVSTLELGDSALYLCASSRPGQGATDTQYFGPGTRLTVL.

DNA of the CDR3: TGCGCCAGCAGTGACCCGGACAGGGGGCGTCGGGAGCAGTACTTC. It encodes CASSDPDRGRREQYF. The chain carries TRBV10-1 and TRBJ2-7; TRBD1 aligns across 11 bases. With V trimmed by 3 bases and J by 7 bases, 8 bases remained unmatched. Germline assignment: CDR1 WNHNN and CDR2 SYGVQD (reference sequence). This CDR3 spans 15 amino acids.

The chain uses TRBV19 and TRBJ2-7, with D unresolved. Germline V CDR1 and CDR2: LNHDA, SQIVND (reference sequence). The germline V and J ends were trimmed by 2 bases and 0 bases, with 11 bases remaining between them. The CDR3 has 15 residues. The CDR3 DNA is TGTGCCAGTAGTATAACAACCCCCGGCTCCTACGAGCAGTACTTC. Residues: CASSITTPGSYEQYF.

V gene TRBV19 combines with J gene TRBJ1-1; D might be TRBD1 (5 bases). CDR1 is LNHDA, CDR2 SQIVND, per germline (reference sequence). Trimming stripped 8 bases from V and 4 bases from J, with 17 bases between. The CDR3 covers 14 residues. CDR3 DNA sequence: TGTGCCAGTCGGGCGCCGGGGGTCGGCACTGAAGCTTTCTTT. It is translated as CASRAPGVGTEAFF.

The chain is built from TRBV2 and TRBJ1-1; D possibly corresponds to TRBD1 (5 bases). Germline values: CDR1 SNHLY, CDR2 FYNNEI. This CDR3 has 15 amino acids. Trimming stripped 8 bases from V and 4 bases from J, with 20 bases between. In nucleotides, the CDR3 is TGTGCCAGCCCTCTGGGCGAGGGGAGGGTCACTGAAGCTTTCTTT. Its translation is CASPLGEGRVTEAFF.